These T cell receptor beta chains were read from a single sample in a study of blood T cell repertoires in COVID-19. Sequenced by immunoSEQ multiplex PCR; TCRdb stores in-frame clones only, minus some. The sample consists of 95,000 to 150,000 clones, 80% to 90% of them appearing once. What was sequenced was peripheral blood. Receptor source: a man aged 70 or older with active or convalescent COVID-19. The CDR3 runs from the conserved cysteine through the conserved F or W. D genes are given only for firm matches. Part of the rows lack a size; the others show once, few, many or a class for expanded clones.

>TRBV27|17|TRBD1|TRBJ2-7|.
TGTGCCAGCAGTTATAAAGGGGGGACAGGGTTGTCGTACGAGCAGTACTTC
CASSYKGGTGLSYEQYF
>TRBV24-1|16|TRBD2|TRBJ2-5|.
TGTGCCACCAGTGAGCCAGGTTCTGGGGGGGAAGAGACCCAGTACTTC
CATSEPGSGGEETQYF
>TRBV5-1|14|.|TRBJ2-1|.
TGCGCCAGCAGCCCCGCCCCAGGGGTCGATGAGCAGTTCTTC
CASSPAPGVDEQFF
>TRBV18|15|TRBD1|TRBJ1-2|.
TGTGCCAGCTCCCTTCAGGGGGCGGGAAACTATGGCTACACCTTC
CASSLQGAGNYGYTF
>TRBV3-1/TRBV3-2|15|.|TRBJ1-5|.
TGTGCCAGCAGCCAAGTCCAGGGAAGAAATCAGCCCCAGCATTTT
CASSQVQGRNQPQHF
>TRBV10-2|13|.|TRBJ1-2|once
TGCGCCAGCACCTCGATGGGGGGAATGGGCTACACCTTC
CASTSMGGMGYTF
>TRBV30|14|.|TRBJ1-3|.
TGTGCCTGCTCCCGGGATCGCTCTGGAAACACCATATATTTT
CACSRDRSGNTIYF
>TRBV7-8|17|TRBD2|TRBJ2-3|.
TGTGCCAGCAGCTTAGTTTTTGCTAGCGGGAGTGCAGATACGCAGTATTTT
CASSLVFASGSADTQYF
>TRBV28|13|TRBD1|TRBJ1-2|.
TGTGCCAGCAGCGATACAGGGGTAGGAGGCTACACCTTC
CASSDTGVGGYTF
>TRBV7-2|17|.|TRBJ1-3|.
TGTGCCAGCAGCTTAGGGCAGGGAGGTTCTGTTGGAAACACCATATATTTT
CASSLGQGGSVGNTIYF
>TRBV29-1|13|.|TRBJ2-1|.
TGCAGCGTTGTGAGGTCCCTAGGCAATGAGCAGTTCTTC
CSVVRSLGNEQFF
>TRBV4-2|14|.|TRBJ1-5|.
TGTGCCAGCAGCCAAGAGTCGAACGGGCAGCCCCAGCATTTT
CASSQESNGQPQHF
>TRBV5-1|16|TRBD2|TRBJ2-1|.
TGCGCCAGCAGCCCACAGGGAGCCGGACTAGCAAGTGAGCAGTTCTTC
CASSPQGAGLASEQFF
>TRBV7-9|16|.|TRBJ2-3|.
TGTGCCAGCAGCCCCCAAGGCCGGGGGAGCACAGATACGCAGTATTTT
CASSPQGRGSTDTQYF
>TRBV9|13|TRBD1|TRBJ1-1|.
TGTGCCAGCACCCGGGACAGGACCACTGAAGCTTTCTTT
CASTRDRTTEAFF
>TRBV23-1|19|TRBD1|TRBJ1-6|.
TGCGCCAGCAGTCAGGTATCACTACAGGGGGCGCATCATAATTCACCCCTCCACTTT
CASSQVSLQGAHHNSPLHF
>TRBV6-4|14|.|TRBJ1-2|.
TGTGCCAGCAGTGACTCTCCTGGGCAGGCTGGCTACACCTTC
CASSDSPGQAGYTF
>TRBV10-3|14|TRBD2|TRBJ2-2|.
TGTGCCATCAGTACTAGCGCGAACACCGGGGAGCTGTTTTTT
CAISTSANTGELFF
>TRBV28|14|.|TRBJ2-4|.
TGTGCCAGCAGTCCCCTAGGTGGGAGCAACATTCAGTACTTC
CASSPLGGSNIQYF
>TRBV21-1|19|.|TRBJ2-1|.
TGTGCCAGCAGCAATTCCTATGCTCCGGACAGGAGCTCCTACAATGAGCAGTTCTTC
CASSNSYAPDRSSYNEQFF
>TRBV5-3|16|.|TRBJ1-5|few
TGTGCCAGAAGCCCCGCGGAGGGTACCTCCAATCAGCCCCAGCATTTT
CARSPAEGTSNQPQHF
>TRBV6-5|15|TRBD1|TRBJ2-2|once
TGTGCCAGCAGTTATCTACAGGGGCACACCGGGGAGCTGTTTTTT
CASSYLQGHTGELFF
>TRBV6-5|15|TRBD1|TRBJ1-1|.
TGTGCCAGCAGTTACGGCAGGGGGTTGAAGACTGAAGCTTTCTTT
CASSYGRGLKTEAFF
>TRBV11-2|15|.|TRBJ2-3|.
TGTGCCAGCAGCTTGAACCGGGAGTGGGGAGATACGCAGTATTTT
CASSLNREWGDTQYF
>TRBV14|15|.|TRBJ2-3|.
TGTGCCAGCAGCCGCCCGGGAGTTGGCACAGATACGCAGTATTTT
CASSRPGVGTDTQYF
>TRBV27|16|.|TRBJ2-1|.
TGTGCCAGCAGTGTATCACGGGCGGGCGCCGGGGGTGAGCAGTTCTTC
CASSVSRAGAGGEQFF
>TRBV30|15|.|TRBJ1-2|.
TGTGCCTGGGTTCCCGACGTTCAGGTGGTCTATGGCTACACCTTC
CAWVPDVQVVYGYTF
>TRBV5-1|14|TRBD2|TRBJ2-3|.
TGCGCCAGCAGCTTTGGGACTAGGGGCGATACGCAGTATTTT
CASSFGTRGDTQYF
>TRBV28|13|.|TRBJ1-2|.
TGTGCCAGCAGTCCGACCGACAGGTATGGCTACACCTTC
CASSPTDRYGYTF
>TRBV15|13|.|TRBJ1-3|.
TGTGCCACCAGCAAAGCTGGTGGAAACACCATATATTTT
CATSKAGGNTIYF
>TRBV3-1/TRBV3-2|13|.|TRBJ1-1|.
TGTGCCAGCAGCCCGGGATCTGGCACTGAAGCTTTCTTT
CASSPGSGTEAFF
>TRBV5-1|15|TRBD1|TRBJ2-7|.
TGCGCCAGCAGCCCCGGGACAGGGAGCTCCTACGAGCAGTACTTC
CASSPGTGSSYEQYF
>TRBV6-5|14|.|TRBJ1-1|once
TGTGCCAGCAGTTACTCCCCCCCGGGCACTGAAGCTTTCTTT
CASSYSPPGTEAFF
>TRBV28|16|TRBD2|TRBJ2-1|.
TGTGCCAGCAGGATCCTTGGACTAGCGGCCTACAATGAGCAGTTCTTC
CASRILGLAAYNEQFF
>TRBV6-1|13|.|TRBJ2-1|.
TGTGCCAGCAGTGCAGCCGGGACAAATGAGCAGTTCTTC
CASSAAGTNEQFF
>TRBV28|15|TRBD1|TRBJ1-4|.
TGTGCCAGCGGCGGACAGGCCGCAACTAATGAAAAACTGTTTTTT
CASGGQAATNEKLFF
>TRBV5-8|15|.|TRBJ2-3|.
TGTGCCAGCAGCTCAGTGGGGGCCCCCCCAGATACGCAGTATTTT
CASSSVGAPPDTQYF
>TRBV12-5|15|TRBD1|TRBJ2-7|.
TGTGCTAGTGGTTTCGGAGATGGGACAGCCTACGAGCAGTACTTC
CASGFGDGTAYEQYF
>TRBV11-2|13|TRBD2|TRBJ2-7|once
TGTGCCAGCAGGACGGCGGGAGGGGGCGAGCAGTACTTC
CASRTAGGGEQYF
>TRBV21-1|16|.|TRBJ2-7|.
TGTGCCTCGCTCCCTATAGGAGGGGACCTATTCTACGAGCAGTACTTC
CASLPIGGDLFYEQYF
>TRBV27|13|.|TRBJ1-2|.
TGTGCCAGCAGTTTAACCAGTAACTATGGCTACACCTTC
CASSLTSNYGYTF
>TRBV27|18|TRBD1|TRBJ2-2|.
TGTGCCAGCAGTTCCCCTCCCCCGGGACAGGGAAGTACCGGGGAGCTGTTTTTT
CASSSPPPGQGSTGELFF
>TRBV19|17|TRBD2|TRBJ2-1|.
TGTGCCAGTAGTATGGGTAGCGGGAGGTATTCCTACAATGAGCAGTTCTTC
CASSMGSGRYSYNEQFF
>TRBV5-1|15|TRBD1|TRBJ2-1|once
TGCGCCAGCAGCTTCCGGGACAGCTCCTACAATGAGCAGTTCTTC
CASSFRDSSYNEQFF
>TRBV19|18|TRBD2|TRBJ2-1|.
TGTGCCAGTAGGGCTAGGCTAGCGGGAGTCGGCTCCTACAATGAGCAGTTCTTC
CASRARLAGVGSYNEQFF
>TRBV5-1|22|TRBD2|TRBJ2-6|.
TGCGCCAGCAGCTTGGCCAAACGGGCTAGCGGGAGGGAAGGCTCTGGGGCCAACGTCCTGACTTTC
CASSLAKRASGREGSGANVLTF
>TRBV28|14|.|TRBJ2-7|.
TGTGCCAGTGCCCCTACGGGAAGCTCCTACGAGCAGTACTTC
CASAPTGSSYEQYF
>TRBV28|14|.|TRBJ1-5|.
TGTGCCAGCAGTCCTCTAGAGAGCAATCAGCCCCAGCATTTT
CASSPLESNQPQHF
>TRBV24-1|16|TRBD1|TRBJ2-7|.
TGTGCCACCAGTGACCCCGGGACAGGGGGTCCCTACGAGCAGTACTTC
CATSDPGTGGPYEQYF
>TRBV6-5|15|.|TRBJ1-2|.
TGTGCCAGCAGTTACCAGCGGCGGAATTTCTATGGCTACACCTTC
CASSYQRRNFYGYTF
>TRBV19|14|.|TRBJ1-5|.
TGTGCCAGTAGTACCCTCCCCCTTTATCAGCCCCAGCATTTT
CASSTLPLYQPQHF